Presented here are 32 T cell receptor beta chains from one specimen sequenced in a study of blood T cell repertoires in COVID-19. Repertoires were generated with immunoSEQ multiplex PCR, while TCRdb's copy carries only in-frame clones and drops some. Among around 500,000 clones listed, roughly 90% were seen once. Material for sequencing was PBMCs or T cells enriched from blood (not recorded which). The receptors originated from a woman aged 40 to 50 who had recovered from COVID-19.

The CDR3 region is CASSVSGLGEQYF. Written as DNA, the CDR3 is TGTGCCAGCAGCGTATCTGGACTGGGTGAGCAGTACTTC. V usage is TRBV9 and J usage is TRBJ2-7, with D perhaps matching TRBD2 (5 bases). There are 13 residues in the CDR3. Trimming removed 1 base at V and 7 bases at J, with 12 bases between. Germline lookup yields CDR1 SGDLS and CDR2 YYNGEE.

The genes are TRBV27 and TRBJ2-3, with TRBD1 matching 8 bases. The CDR3 length is 15 residues. V gave up 3 bases and J gave up 3 bases; unmatched junction bases: 5. The V gene's germline CDR1 is MNHEY and CDR2 SMNVEV (reference sequence). The CDR3: CASSFSTGGTDTQYF. CDR3 bases: TGTGCCAGCAGTTTCAGCACAGGGGGGACAGATACGCAGTATTTT.

The chain uses TRBV12-3 or TRBV12-4 and TRBJ1-2, with D tentatively TRBD1 (5 bases). The CDR3 is made up of 13 amino acids. V lost 6 bases and J 4 bases, leaving 12 bases between the germline ends. CDR3 nucleotide sequence: TGTGCCAGCAGCATTGACAGCGCCTATGGCTACACCTTC. The encoded protein is CASSIDSAYGYTF.

The chain recombines TRBV5-1 with TRBJ2-7; D gene uncertain. V was pared by 6 bases and J by 0 bases, with 7 bases between. The CDR3 has 12 amino acids. Germline V gene lookup returns CDR1 SGHRS and CDR2 YFSETQ. The CDR3 DNA reads TGCGCCAGCATGGAGAACTCCTACGAGCAGTACTTC. Its protein is CASMENSYEQYF.

J is TRBJ1-3 and V is TRBV3-1 (or the pseudogene TRBV3-2), with D uncertain. The CDR3 extends over 16 amino acids. Germline V gene data show CDR1 as LGHDT and CDR2 as YNNKEL (reference sequence). Trimming left V 1 base short and J 0 bases short, with 10 bases between. CDR3 DNA: TGTGCCAGCAGCCAAGGCATAGTCCTCTCTGGAAACACCATATATTTT. It translates to CASSQGIVLSGNTIYF.

Here the CDR3 DNA reads TGTGCCAGCAGCTTAGAAGGGGCGTCGAACTATGGCTACACCTTC. It codes for CASSLEGASNYGYTF. The rearrangement uses TRBV11-3 and TRBJ1-2; a possible D gene is TRBD1 (5 bases). Trimming removed 0 bases at V and 2 bases at J, with 10 bases between. CDR1 SGHNT and CDR2 YENEEA come from the germline V gene. This CDR3 spans 15 amino acids.

The J gene is TRBJ2-7, the V gene TRBV10-2; 11 positions match TRBD2. CDR1 and CDR2 (germline): WSHSY, SAAADI. Trimming removed 9 bases from V and 0 bases from J; junction bases left unmatched: 4. This CDR3 comprises 14 residues. The CDR3 spells CASSTSGSSYEQYF. The DNA of the CDR3 is TGCGCCAGTAGTACTAGCGGGAGCTCCTACGAGCAGTACTTC.

The rearrangement uses TRBV7-2 and TRBJ2-5, with 7 nucleotides matching TRBD1. CDR3 length equals 14 residues. Germline V gene data show CDR1 as SGHTA and CDR2 as FQGNSA. Trimming took 5 bases from V and 5 from J; bases not matched to a gene: 8. The CDR3 loop is CASSLGGDYETQYF. The CDR3 coding sequence is TGTGCCAGCAGCCTAGGGGGCGATTACGAGACCCAGTACTTC.

The chain couples TRBV12-5 to TRBJ2-2; D remains ambiguous. Germline V gene sequence: CDR1 LGHNT, CDR2 FRNRAP. CDR3 length equals 15 residues. With 1 base removed from V and 0 bases from J, the gap between germline ends came to 6 bases. The chain's CDR3 is CASGLAVSNTGELFF. CDR3 DNA: TGTGCTAGTGGTTTGGCGGTCTCGAACACCGGGGAGCTGTTTTTT.

This clone was picked up one time. The rearrangement joins TRBV25-1 to TRBJ2-1, with 12 bases fitting TRBD2. Germline CDR1 is MGHDK and CDR2 is SYGVNS. The CDR3 runs 17 residues. Losses at the gene ends were 4 bases for V and 0 bases for J; bases not matched to a gene: 4. CDR3 region: CASSGLAGGSSYNEQFF. As DNA, the CDR3 is TGTGCCAGCAGTGGGCTAGCGGGAGGGAGCTCCTACAATGAGCAGTTCTTC.

The chain joins TRBV18 to TRBJ2-5; TRBD1 matches 7 bases. CDR1 is KGHSH, CDR2 LQKENI, per germline. V was pared by 1 base and J by 2 bases, with 1 base of the junction left unmatched. The CDR3 is 14 amino acids. CDR3 in DNA: TGTGCCAGCTCACCACAGACAGGGCAAGAGACCCAGTACTTC. Protein sequence: CASSPQTGQETQYF.

V usage is TRBV5-6 and J usage is TRBJ2-5; the match to TRBD2 covers 8 bases. J lost 5 bases, V lost 4 bases, and 4 bases had no gene match. CDR1 is SGHDT, CDR2 YYEEEE, per germline. This CDR3 has 13 residues. The CDR3 nucleotides are TGTGCCAGCAGCCCAGAGCGGGGGGAGACCCAGTACTTC. This encodes CASSPERGETQYF. Using reference TRBV5-6 and TRBJ2-5 for the parts outside the CDR3, the full variable domain is DAGVTQSPTHLIKTRGQQVTLRCSPKSGHDTVSWYQQALGQGPQFIFQYYEEEERQRGNFPDRFSGHQFPNYSSELNVNALLLGDSALYLCASSPERGETQYFGPGTRLLVL.

V and J are TRBV29-1 and TRBJ2-7, with 9 bases that match TRBD1. This CDR3 has 13 residues. Germline V lookup: CDR1 SQVTM, CDR2 ANQGSEA. The V and J ends lost 4 bases and 6 bases, in that order; junction bases with no gene match: 7. CDR3 protein: CSVGTGENGEQYF. Here the CDR3 DNA reads TGCAGCGTTGGGACAGGGGAGAATGGCGAGCAGTACTTC.

This chain connects TRBV7-2 to TRBJ2-1; a weak D match, TRBD2 (5 bases). Germline-derived CDR1 and CDR2 are SGHTA and FQGNSA. Deletions cut 5 bases from V and 9 bases from J, with 11 bases between. This CDR3 comprises 12 residues. CDR3 sequence: CASSLGLVEQFF. The CDR3 coding sequence is TGTGCCAGCAGCCTTGGACTGGTTGAGCAGTTCTTC.

The rearrangement uses TRBV4-2 and TRBJ1-5, with a possible D match to TRBD1 (5 bases). V shed 0 bases and J shed 4 bases, with 13 bases lying between them. This CDR3 region has 16 residues. The germline gives CDR1 LGHNA, CDR2 YNFKEQ. The CDR3 DNA follows: TGTGCCAGCAGCCAAGACAGGACAACCTTTAATCAGCCCCAGCATTTT. Residues: CASSQDRTTFNQPQHF.

The chain employs TRBV27 and TRBJ2-5, with TRBD2 as a possible D gene (6 bases). Trimming removed 2 bases at V and 1 base at J, with 8 bases between. The CDR3 covers 14 residues. Germline loops: CDR1 MNHEY, CDR2 SMNVEV (reference sequence). CDR3 region: CASSLRGIQETQYF. CDR3 in DNA: TGTGCCAGCAGTTTACGCGGGATCCAAGAGACCCAGTACTTC.

This chain connects TRBV7-9 to TRBJ2-2; TRBD2 might be the D (6 bases). CDR1 is SEHNR and CDR2 is FQNEAQ in the germline V gene (reference sequence). The length of the CDR3 is 14 residues. Trimming took 1 base from V and 7 from J, leaving 10 bases between them. The CDR3 loop reads CASSLVPGDGELFF. CDR3 bases: TGTGCCAGCAGCTTAGTACCGGGAGACGGGGAGCTGTTTTTT.

The rearrangement uses TRBV11-2 and TRBJ2-3; D is undetermined. Germline values: CDR1 SGHAT, CDR2 FQNNGV. V was pared by 2 bases and J by 0 bases, with 9 bases between. There are 15 residues in the CDR3. CDR3: CASSLSWLSTDTQYF. CDR3 DNA sequence: TGTGCCAGCAGCTTATCCTGGCTTAGCACAGATACGCAGTATTTT.

V is TRBV29-1 and J is TRBJ2-5; no reliable D call. This CDR3 is built from 14 residues. In germline, CDR1 is SQVTM, CDR2 ANQGSEA. V gave up 4 bases and J gave up 1 base, with 13 bases separating them. CDR3 residues: CSVGLRQVQETQYF. The CDR3 DNA follows: TGCAGCGTTGGTCTCCGGCAGGTCCAAGAGACCCAGTACTTC. The full variable domain, its missing parts supplied by reference TRBV29-1 and TRBJ2-5, is SAVISQKPSRDICQRGTSLTIQCQVDSQVTMMFWYRQQPGQSLTLIATANQGSEATYESGFVIDKFPISRPNLTFSTLTVSNMSPEDSSIYLCSVGLRQVQETQYFGPGTRLLVL.

This rearrangement joins TRBV24-1 to TRBJ2-3, with 13 bases identical to TRBD2. The CDR3 has 18 amino acids. Per germline, CDR1 KGHDR and CDR2 SFDVKD. The trim removed 4 bases at V and 2 bases at J, leaving 8 bases unmatched. The CDR3 DNA reads TGTGCCACCAGTGACGTATGGACTAGCGGGAGCACCACAGATACGCAGTATTTT. Translation: CATSDVWTSGSTTDTQYF.

This clone was seen more than once but under ten times. This sequence joins TRBV19 and TRBJ1-4, with D uncertain. The germline V gene has CDR1 LNHDA and CDR2 SQIVND (reference sequence). The germline V and J ends were trimmed by 6 bases and 2 bases, with 13 bases remaining between them. CDR3 length: 15 amino acids. In DNA form, the CDR3 reads TGTGCCAGTAGACCCCCGGGGAGGACTAATGAAAAACTGTTTTTT. Its translation: CASRPPGRTNEKLFF.

This rearrangement joins TRBV4-3 to TRBJ1-5; D not resolved. Trimming took 2 bases from V and 4 from J, leaving 12 bases between them. The length of the CDR3 is 15 residues. Germline V gene sequence: CDR1 LGHNA, CDR2 YSLEER. The CDR3, as DNA: TGCGCCAGCAGCCAATTTTGGCACCCTAATCAGCCCCAGCATTTT. This encodes CASSQFWHPNQPQHF.

This chain joins TRBV7-9 and TRBJ2-7, with TRBD1 identical over 7 bases. Trimming at V came to 3 bases and at J to 7 bases, leaving 9 bases not matched to a gene. The CDR3 totals 14 residues. CDR1 SEHNR and CDR2 FQNEAQ come from the germline V gene (reference sequence). This CDR3 is CASSLEQGLREQYF. The CDR3 coding sequence is TGTGCCAGCAGCTTGGAACAGGGGTTAAGGGAGCAGTACTTC.

The chain has TRBV5-4 and TRBJ2-7; D is perhaps TRBD1 (5 bases). Looked up from germline, CDR1 is SGHNT and CDR2 is YYREEE (reference sequence). Trimming cost V 5 bases and J 4 bases, with 19 bases left between them. This CDR3 comprises 15 residues. DNA for the CDR3: TGTGCCAGCAGACCGTGGGGTGGGGCGTTGTACGAGCAGTACTTC. Translating gives CASRPWGGALYEQYF.

This chain joins TRBV19 and TRBJ1-5; D is uncertain. The V and J ends lost 10 bases and 3 bases respectively, with 16 bases between them. From germline, CDR1 is LNHDA and CDR2 SQIVND (reference sequence). This CDR3 comprises 14 residues. CDR3 region: CATTTTWFNQPQHF. As DNA, the CDR3 is TGTGCCACCACGACTACCTGGTTCAATCAGCCCCAGCATTTT.

This chain uses TRBV9 with TRBJ2-5; 9 bases align to TRBD1. Germline loops: CDR1 SGDLS, CDR2 YYNGEE. The CDR3 is made up of 15 amino acids. After removal of 2 bases from V and 4 bases from J, the junction contained 6 bases not matched to a gene. The CDR3 spells CASSVRQGGGETQYF. The CDR3 nucleotides are TGTGCCAGCAGCGTCAGACAGGGGGGAGGAGAGACCCAGTACTTC. Full variable domain (outside the CDR3, taken from reference TRBV9 and TRBJ2-5): DSGVTQTPKHLITATGQRVTLRCSPRSGDLSVYWYQQSLDQGLQFLIQYYNGEERAKGNILERFSAQQFPDLHSELNLSSLELGDSALYFCASSVRQGGGETQYFGPGTRLLVL.

As concerns this clone: This CDR3 is also generated by other DNA sequences in the sample. V and J are TRBV19 and TRBJ2-1; 13 bases are shared with TRBD2. V shed 5 bases, J shed 7 bases, and the junction held 5 bases outside the gene matches. The germline V gene has CDR1 LNHDA and CDR2 SQIVND (reference sequence). This CDR3 spans 15 amino acids. CDR3 residues: CASSATSGRYNEQFF. CDR3 coding DNA: TGTGCCAGTAGTGCGACTAGCGGGAGGTATAATGAGCAGTTCTTC.

The V call is TRBV18, the J call TRBJ2-5; D may be TRBD1 (6 bases). The germline CDR1 and CDR2 sequences are KGHSH and LQKENI. This CDR3 comprises 14 residues. Trimming took 2 bases from V and 4 from J, leaving 11 bases between them. CDR3 sequence: CASSPAGAGETQYF. CDR3 nucleotide sequence: TGTGCCAGCTCACCAGCAGGGGCGGGAGAGACCCAGTACTTC.

V gene TRBV7-2 combines with J gene TRBJ2-1, with TRBD2 matching over 9 bases. Germline loops: CDR1 SGHTA, CDR2 FQGNSA. This CDR3 is 14 amino acids long. Trimming took 6 bases from V and 6 from J; bases not matched to a gene: 6. The CDR3 DNA reads TGTGCCAGCAGGCCGGGACTAGCTTTCAATGAGCAGTTCTTC. This sequence encodes CASRPGLAFNEQFF.

This rearrangement joins TRBV6-2 or TRBV6-3 to TRBJ2-7, with 9 bases lining up with TRBD1. V was clipped by 5 bases and J by 3 bases; unmatched bases: 5. This CDR3 spans 14 amino acids. Germline values: CDR1 MNHEY, CDR2 SVGEGT. CDR3 sequence: CASSPRQGVYEQYF. DNA for the CDR3: TGTGCCAGCAGTCCGAGACAGGGGGTCTACGAGCAGTACTTC.

Only one count was recorded for this clone. The chain carries TRBV9 and TRBJ1-5; D ambiguous. The V gene's germline CDR1 is SGDLS and CDR2 YYNGEE. CDR3 length: 14 residues. V lost 1 base and J 2 bases, leaving 7 bases between the germline ends. The CDR3 sequence is CASSVSSGNQPQHF. In nucleotides, the CDR3 is TGTGCCAGCAGCGTATCGTCTGGCAATCAGCCCCAGCATTTT.

This chain connects TRBV24-1 to TRBJ1-4; TRBD1 agrees at 9 bases. V dropped 2 bases and J dropped 8; count of bases not matched to a gene: 5. This CDR3 contains 15 residues. Germline values: CDR1 KGHDR, CDR2 SFDVKD. The CDR3 protein is CATSDSRDRDEKLFF. CDR3 DNA sequence: TGTGCCACCAGTGATTCGCGGGACAGGGACGAAAAACTGTTTTTT.